This TCR beta chain emerged from a study of post-analysis software for immune sequencing data. Study as a whole: The patients showed relapsing-remitting, secondary progressive and progressive-relapsing multiple sclerosis courses.

Unique molecular identifiers were carried by the TCR beta cDNA libraries. TCRdb processed the PCR reads anew with MiXCR; each CDR3 protein has one entry. The sample holds about 400,000 distinct CDR3 sequences, roughly 38% seen once. Per germline, CDR1 SGDLS and CDR2 YYNGEE. The CDR3 loop spans 13 amino acids. Concerning this clonotype itself: Its antigen is currently unknown.

Study-level results: Included in a set of several TRBV segments more frequent in patients than controls were TRBV5-6, TRBV5-1 and TRBV20-1.

This TCR came from a girl aged 10-17 years with multiple sclerosis. Sequencing input: blood. This chain connects TRBV9 to TRBJ2-5, with TRBD1 identical over 7 bases. The J call may be in error: the DNA end matches TRBJ2-7 better. DNA for the CDR3: TGTGCCAGCAGCGCCGACAGGGCCCACGAGCAGTACTTC. Translated, it gives CASSADRAHEQYF.